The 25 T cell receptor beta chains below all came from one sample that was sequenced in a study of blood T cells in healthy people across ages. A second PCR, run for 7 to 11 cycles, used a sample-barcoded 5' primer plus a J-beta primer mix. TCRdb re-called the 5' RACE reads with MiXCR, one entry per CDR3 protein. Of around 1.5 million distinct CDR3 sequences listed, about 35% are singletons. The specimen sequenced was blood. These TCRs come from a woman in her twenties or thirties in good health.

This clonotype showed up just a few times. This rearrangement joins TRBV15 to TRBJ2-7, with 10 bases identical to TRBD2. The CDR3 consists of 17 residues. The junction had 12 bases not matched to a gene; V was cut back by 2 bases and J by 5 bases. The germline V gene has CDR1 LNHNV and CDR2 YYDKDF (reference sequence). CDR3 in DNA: TGTGCCACCAGCAGACCTTCCTCTAGCGGGAGAGCCCACGAGCAGTACTTC. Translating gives CATSRPSSSGRAHEQYF.

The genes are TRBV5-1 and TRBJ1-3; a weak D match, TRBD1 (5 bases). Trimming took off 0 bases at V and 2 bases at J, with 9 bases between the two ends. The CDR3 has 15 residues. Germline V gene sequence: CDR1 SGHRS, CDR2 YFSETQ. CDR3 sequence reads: CASSLESRAGNTIYF. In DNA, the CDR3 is TGCGCCAGCAGCTTGGAGTCCAGGGCTGGAAACACCATATATTTT.

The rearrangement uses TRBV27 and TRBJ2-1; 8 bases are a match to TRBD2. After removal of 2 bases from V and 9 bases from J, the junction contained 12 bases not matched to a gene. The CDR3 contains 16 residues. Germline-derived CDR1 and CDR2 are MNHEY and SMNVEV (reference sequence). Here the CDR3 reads CASSLISAGGGSEQFF. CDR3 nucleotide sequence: TGTGCCAGCAGTTTAATTTCGGCGGGGGGCGGGAGTGAGCAGTTCTTC.

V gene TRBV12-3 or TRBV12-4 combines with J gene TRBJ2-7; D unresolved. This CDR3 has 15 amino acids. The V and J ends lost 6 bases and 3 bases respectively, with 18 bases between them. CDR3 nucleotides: TGTGCCAGCAGCCTCAGGCTGTCGGGTCTCTACGAGCAGTACTTC. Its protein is CASSLRLSGLYEQYF.

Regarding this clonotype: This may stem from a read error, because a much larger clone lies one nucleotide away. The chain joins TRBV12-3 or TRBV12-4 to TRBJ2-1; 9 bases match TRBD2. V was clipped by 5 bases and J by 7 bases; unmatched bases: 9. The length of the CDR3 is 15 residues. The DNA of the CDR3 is TGTGCCAGCAGTATGGGGACTAGCAGGAGGAATGAGCAGTTCTTC. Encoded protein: CASSMGTSRRNEQFF.

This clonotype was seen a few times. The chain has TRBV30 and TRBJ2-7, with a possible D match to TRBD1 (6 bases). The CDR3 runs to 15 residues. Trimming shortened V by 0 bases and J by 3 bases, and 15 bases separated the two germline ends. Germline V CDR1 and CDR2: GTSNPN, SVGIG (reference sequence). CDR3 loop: CAWSVRDKDYYEQYF. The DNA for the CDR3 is TGTGCCTGGAGTGTACGGGACAAAGATTACTACGAGCAGTACTTC.

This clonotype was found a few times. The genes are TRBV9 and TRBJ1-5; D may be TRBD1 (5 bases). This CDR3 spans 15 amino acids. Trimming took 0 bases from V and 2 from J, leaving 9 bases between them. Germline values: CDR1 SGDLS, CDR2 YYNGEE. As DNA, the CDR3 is TGTGCCAGCAGCGTAGGGGGGGTGGGCAATCAGCCCCAGCATTTT. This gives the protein CASSVGGVGNQPQHF.

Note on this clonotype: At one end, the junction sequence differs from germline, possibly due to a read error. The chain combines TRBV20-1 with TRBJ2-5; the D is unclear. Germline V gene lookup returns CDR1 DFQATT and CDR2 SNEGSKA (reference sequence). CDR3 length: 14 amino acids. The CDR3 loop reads CSARYAASKEAQYF. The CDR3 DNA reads TGCAGTGCTAGATACGCGGCTTCTAAAGAGGCCCAGTACTTC.

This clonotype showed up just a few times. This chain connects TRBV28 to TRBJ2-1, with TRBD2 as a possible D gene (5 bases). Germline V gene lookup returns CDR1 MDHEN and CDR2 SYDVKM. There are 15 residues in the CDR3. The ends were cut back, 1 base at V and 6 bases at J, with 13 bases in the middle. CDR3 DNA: TGTGCCAGCAGTTTATTAGGAGGCCTCGGCAATGAGCAGTTCTTC. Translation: CASSLLGGLGNEQFF.

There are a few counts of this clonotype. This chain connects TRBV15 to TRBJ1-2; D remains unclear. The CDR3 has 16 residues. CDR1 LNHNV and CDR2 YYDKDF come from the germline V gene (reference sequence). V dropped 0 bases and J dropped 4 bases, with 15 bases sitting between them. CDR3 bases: TGTGCCACCAGCAGAGATGTATTTGGGCCACGCTATGGCTACACCTTC. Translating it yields CATSRDVFGPRYGYTF. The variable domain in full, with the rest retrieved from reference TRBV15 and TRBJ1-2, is DAMVIQNPRYQVTQFGKPVTLSCSQTLNHNVMYWYQQKSSQAPKLLFHYYDKDFNNEADTPDNFQSRRPNTSFCFLDIRSPGLGDTAMYLCATSRDVFGPRYGYTFGSGTRLTVV.

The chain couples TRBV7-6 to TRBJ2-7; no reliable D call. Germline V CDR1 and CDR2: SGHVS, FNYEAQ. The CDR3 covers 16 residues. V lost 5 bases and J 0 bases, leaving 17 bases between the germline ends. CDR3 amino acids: CASSPMGKGSSYEQYF. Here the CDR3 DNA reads TGTGCCAGCAGCCCCATGGGAAAGGGCAGCTCCTACGAGCAGTACTTC.

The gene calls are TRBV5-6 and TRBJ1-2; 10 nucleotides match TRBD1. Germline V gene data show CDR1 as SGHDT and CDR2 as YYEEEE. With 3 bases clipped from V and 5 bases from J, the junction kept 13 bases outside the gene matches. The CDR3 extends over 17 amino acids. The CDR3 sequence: CASSSLPPGTGAYGYTF. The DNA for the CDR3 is TGTGCCAGCAGCTCCCTACCCCCTGGGACAGGGGCTTATGGCTACACCTTC.

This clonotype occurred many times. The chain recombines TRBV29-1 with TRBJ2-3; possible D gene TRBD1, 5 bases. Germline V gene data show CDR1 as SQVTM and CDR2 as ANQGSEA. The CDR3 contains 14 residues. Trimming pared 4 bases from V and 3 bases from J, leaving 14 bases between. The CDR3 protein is CSVVKPGWTDTQYF. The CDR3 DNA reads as TGCAGCGTTGTCAAACCAGGGTGGACAGATACGCAGTATTTT.

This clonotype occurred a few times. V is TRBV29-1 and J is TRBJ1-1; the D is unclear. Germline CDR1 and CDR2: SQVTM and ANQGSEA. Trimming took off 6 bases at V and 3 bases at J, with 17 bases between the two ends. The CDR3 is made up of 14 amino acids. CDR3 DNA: TGCAGCGTAGACCGGAGGGCCCGATACACTGAAGCTTTCTTT. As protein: CSVDRRARYTEAFF.

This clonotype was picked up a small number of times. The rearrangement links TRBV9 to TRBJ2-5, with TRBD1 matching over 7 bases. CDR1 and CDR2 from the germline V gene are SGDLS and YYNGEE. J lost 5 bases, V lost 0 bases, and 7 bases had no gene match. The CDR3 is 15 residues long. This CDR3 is CASSVGAADRETQYF. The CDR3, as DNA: TGTGCCAGCAGCGTAGGGGCGGCGGACAGGGAGACCCAGTACTTC.

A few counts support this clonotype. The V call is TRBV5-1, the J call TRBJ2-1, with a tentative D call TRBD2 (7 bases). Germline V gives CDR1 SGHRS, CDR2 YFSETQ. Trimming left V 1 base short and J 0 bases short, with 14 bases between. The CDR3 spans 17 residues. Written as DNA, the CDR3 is TGCGCCAGCAGCTTGAATGCGGGGGCCAGCTCCTACAATGAGCAGTTCTTC. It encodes CASSLNAGASSYNEQFF.

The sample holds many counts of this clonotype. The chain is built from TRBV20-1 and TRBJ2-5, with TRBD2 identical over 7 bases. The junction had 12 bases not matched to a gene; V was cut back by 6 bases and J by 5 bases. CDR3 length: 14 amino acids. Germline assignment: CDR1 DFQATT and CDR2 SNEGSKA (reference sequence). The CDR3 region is CSAETGGTIETQYF. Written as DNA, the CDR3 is TGCAGTGCCGAAACGGGGGGAACGATTGAGACCCAGTACTTC.

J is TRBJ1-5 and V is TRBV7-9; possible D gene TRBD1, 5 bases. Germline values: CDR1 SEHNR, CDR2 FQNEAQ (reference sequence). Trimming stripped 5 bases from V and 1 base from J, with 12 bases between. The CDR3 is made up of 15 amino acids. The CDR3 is CASSPGDLSNQPQHF. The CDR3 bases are TGTGCCAGCAGCCCCGGGGACTTAAGCAATCAGCCCCAGCATTTT.

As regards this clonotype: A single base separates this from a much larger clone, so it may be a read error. CDR3 protein: CNARDRRRGADTQYF. CDR3 sequence (DNA): TGCAATGCTAGAGATCGTCGCAGGGGCGCAGATACGCAGTATTTT. This chain uses TRBV20-1 with TRBJ2-3; D perhaps matches TRBD1 (6 bases). This CDR3 has 15 residues. CDR1 is DFQATT and CDR2 is SNEGSKA in the germline V gene (reference sequence).

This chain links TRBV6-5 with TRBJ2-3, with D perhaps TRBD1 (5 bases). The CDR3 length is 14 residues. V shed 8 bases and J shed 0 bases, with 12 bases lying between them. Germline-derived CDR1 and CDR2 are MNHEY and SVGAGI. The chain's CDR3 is CASARRQSTDTQYF. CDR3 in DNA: TGTGCCAGCGCTCGTAGACAGAGCACAGATACGCAGTATTTT.

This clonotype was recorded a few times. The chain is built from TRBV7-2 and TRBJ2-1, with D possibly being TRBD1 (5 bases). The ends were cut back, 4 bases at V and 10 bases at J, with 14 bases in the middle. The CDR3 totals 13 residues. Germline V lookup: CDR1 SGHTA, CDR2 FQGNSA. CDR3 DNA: TGTGCCAGCAGCTCGGAAGGGGAATCCGAGCAGTTCTTC. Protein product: CASSSEGESEQFF.

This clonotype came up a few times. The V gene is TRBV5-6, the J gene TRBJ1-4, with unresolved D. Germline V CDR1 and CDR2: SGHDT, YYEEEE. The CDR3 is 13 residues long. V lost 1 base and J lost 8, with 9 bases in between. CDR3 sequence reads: CASSLYGEEKLFF. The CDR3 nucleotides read TGTGCCAGCAGCTTGTACGGTGAGGAAAAACTGTTTTTT.

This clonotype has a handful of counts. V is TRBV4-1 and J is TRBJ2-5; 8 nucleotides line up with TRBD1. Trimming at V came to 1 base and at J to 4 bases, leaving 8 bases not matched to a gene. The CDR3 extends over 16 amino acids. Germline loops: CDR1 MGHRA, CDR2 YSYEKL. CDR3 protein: CASSQASTGGLETQYF. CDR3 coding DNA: TGCGCCAGCAGCCAAGCTTCCACAGGGGGGTTAGAGACCCAGTACTTC.

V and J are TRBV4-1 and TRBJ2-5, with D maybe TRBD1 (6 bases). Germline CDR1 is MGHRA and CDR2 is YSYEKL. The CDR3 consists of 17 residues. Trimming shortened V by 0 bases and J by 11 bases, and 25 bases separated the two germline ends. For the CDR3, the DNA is TGCGCCAGCAGCCAAGATCTGGGCAGGGTCAGGGACAATGAGCAGTACTTC. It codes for CASSQDLGRVRDNEQYF.

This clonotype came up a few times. The CDR3 loop reads CASQTGGQGNNQPQHF. Written as DNA, the CDR3 is TGTGCCAGTCAAACCGGGGGACAGGGTAACAATCAGCCCCAGCATTTT. The chain couples TRBV28 to TRBJ1-5, with 9 bases identical to TRBD1. Germline V gene lookup returns CDR1 MDHEN and CDR2 SYDVKM. The CDR3 length is 16 residues. With V trimmed by 9 bases and J by 3 bases, 12 bases remained unmatched.